One sample yielded the 32 T cell receptor beta chains listed below, sequenced in a study of blood T cell repertoires in COVID-19. The method was immunoSEQ multiplex PCR; TCRdb's version includes in-frame clones alone and lacks a portion of them. This sample has hundreds of thousands of clones, with around 82% found just once. The sequenced sample was peripheral blood. The source of these receptors is a human donor in a cohort sampled during active COVID-19.

The V gene is TRBV19, the J gene TRBJ1-3, with D hard to call. The germline CDR1 and CDR2 sequences are LNHDA and SQIVND (reference sequence). Trimming took 6 bases from V and 4 from J, leaving 10 bases between them. The CDR3 runs 13 residues. The CDR3 loop is CASSHPGGNTIYF. CDR3 bases: TGTGCCAGTAGCCATCCGGGAGGAAACACCATATATTTT.

The gene calls are TRBV10-3 and TRBJ2-7; D is unresolved. The CDR3 runs to 15 residues. The V gene's germline CDR1 is ENHRY and CDR2 SYGVKD. The V end was cut by 4 bases, the J end by 7 bases, with 20 bases between. CDR3 loop: CAISGLGGTEMEQYF. DNA for the CDR3: TGTGCCATCAGTGGCCTTGGCGGCACGGAGATGGAGCAGTACTTC.

The chain combines TRBV7-9 with TRBJ1-4; possible D gene TRBD1, 6 bases. The CDR3 loop spans 16 amino acids. Trimming pared 6 bases from V and 0 bases from J, leaving 14 bases between. Germline V CDR1 and CDR2: SEHNR, FQNEAQ (reference sequence). CDR3 in DNA: TGTGCCAGCAGTTTTAGGACAGATTCAACTAATGAAAAACTGTTTTTT. This gives the protein CASSFRTDSTNEKLFF.

The rearrangement links TRBV27 to TRBJ2-1; TRBD2 matches 10 bases. The CDR3 is 18 residues long. Per the germline V gene, CDR1 is MNHEY and CDR2 is SMNVEV (reference sequence). The V gene end was trimmed by 7 bases and the J gene end by 0 bases; junction bases not matched to a gene: 12. This chain's CDR3 is CASNRIAGGTSSYNEQFF. For the CDR3, the DNA is TGTGCCAGCAATCGGATAGCGGGAGGTACTAGCTCCTACAATGAGCAGTTCTTC.

V is TRBV20-1 and J is TRBJ1-2; D uncertain. Germline loops: CDR1 DFQATT, CDR2 SNEGSKA (reference sequence). Trimming removed 1 base at V and 8 bases at J, with 8 bases between. CDR3 length: 11 amino acids. Here the CDR3 DNA reads TGCAGTGCTAGAGGAAGGAGCGGCTACACCTTC. Translation: CSARGRSGYTF.

This chain joins TRBV7-2 and TRBJ1-2; 9 nucleotides match TRBD1. This CDR3 is 15 amino acids long. J was trimmed by 3 bases and V by 5 bases; bases with no gene match: 7. Per the germline V gene, CDR1 is SGHTA and CDR2 is FQGNSA. The CDR3 DNA reads TGTGCCAGCAGCCCAGGGACAGGGTGGGACTATGGCTACACCTTC. Encoded protein: CASSPGTGWDYGYTF.

The rearrangement links TRBV20-1 to TRBJ2-1; D unclear. The CDR3 spans 10 residues. V was shortened by 2 bases and J by 10 bases, with 6 bases between the two germline ends. CDR1 and CDR2 (germline): DFQATT, SNEGSKA (reference sequence). The CDR3 DNA sequence: TGCAGTGCTAGACAATCCGAGCAGTTCTTC. Protein sequence: CSARQSEQFF.

This rearrangement joins TRBV7-2 to TRBJ2-4, with a possible D match to TRBD1 (5 bases). V was pared by 1 base and J by 2 bases, with 15 bases between. Per germline, CDR1 SGHTA and CDR2 FQGNSA. The CDR3 totals 17 residues. The DNA for the CDR3 is TGTGCCAGCAGCTTAGGTCCAGGGCTCATTCCCAAAAACATTCAGTACTTC. Amino acids: CASSLGPGLIPKNIQYF.

The chain combines TRBV7-2 with TRBJ1-6; 8 bases fit TRBD1. The CDR3 has 14 amino acids. V gave up 6 bases and J gave up 10 bases; unmatched junction bases: 8. Germline lookup yields CDR1 SGHTA and CDR2 FQGNSA. The CDR3 coding sequence is TGTGCCAGCAGGGGGACAGGTCTAGGATCACCCCTCCACTTT. It codes for CASRGTGLGSPLHF.

This clone was recorded only once. The genes are TRBV11-2 and TRBJ2-1; D unclear. The CDR3 covers 15 residues. V gave up 1 base and J gave up 2 bases, with 9 bases separating them. The germline gives CDR1 SGHAT, CDR2 FQNNGV. As DNA, the CDR3 is TGTGCCAGCAGCTTAGTCGCGCGGACCTACAATGAGCAGTTCTTC. Encoded protein: CASSLVARTYNEQFF.

The chain uses TRBV5-4 and TRBJ1-1; 7 bases agree with TRBD1. The CDR3 contains 15 residues. Germline CDR1 reads SGHNT; CDR2 reads YYREEE (reference sequence). Trimming took 4 bases from V and 5 from J; bases not matched to a gene: 11. CDR3 in amino acids: CASSPTILTGTEAFF. The DNA of the CDR3 is TGTGCCAGCAGCCCCACGATACTGACAGGGACTGAAGCTTTCTTT.

The CDR3 region has the DNA TGCGCCAGCAGCCAAGCCAATATGGGACTAGCGGGAGATGGGCAGTACTTC. Its protein is CASSQANMGLAGDGQYF. The chain has TRBV4-1 and TRBJ2-7; TRBD2 matches 14 bases. Trimming removed 1 base from V and 9 bases from J; junction bases left unmatched: 11. CDR3 length: 17 residues. Germline CDR1 reads MGHRA; CDR2 reads YSYEKL.

The chain joins TRBV7-3 to TRBJ2-1; TRBD2 matches 11 bases. Germline assignment: CDR1 SGHTA and CDR2 FQGTGA. This CDR3 comprises 18 residues. The trim removed 5 bases at V and 8 bases at J, leaving 17 bases unmatched. CDR3 in DNA: TGTGCCAGCAGCCCTGGTTCTAGCGGGAGGTACACCCGGGATGAGCAGTTCTTC. Translating it yields CASSPGSSGRYTRDEQFF.

V usage is TRBV5-4 and J usage is TRBJ1-2; no reliable D call. CDR1 is SGHNT and CDR2 is YYREEE in the germline V gene (reference sequence). V lost 4 bases, J lost 7 bases, and 14 bases lay in between. The CDR3 is made up of 13 amino acids. CDR3 residues: CASSPGFPSGYTF. CDR3 DNA: TGTGCCAGCAGCCCGGGATTCCCCTCTGGCTACACCTTC.

The chain combines TRBV5-4 with TRBJ2-7; TRBD1 aligns across 7 bases. The trim removed 0 bases at V and 6 bases at J, leaving 6 bases unmatched. This CDR3 has 14 amino acids. Germline values: CDR1 SGHNT, CDR2 YYREEE (reference sequence). The CDR3 coding sequence is TGTGCCAGCAGCTTGGCCACAGGGGTCCGCGAGCAGTACTTC. This gives the protein CASSLATGVREQYF.

Only a few counts were recorded for this clone. The germline gene is not matched at one end of the junction; a read error may be the cause. The rearrangement links TRBV18 to TRBJ2-7; 9 bases are shared with TRBD1. From germline, CDR1 is KGHSH and CDR2 LQKENI. The CDR3 loop spans 11 amino acids. Here the CDR3 reads CASSQGQGASF. The CDR3 DNA is TGTGCCAGCTCTCAGGGACAGGGAGCTTCCTTC.

This rearrangement joins TRBV13 to TRBJ2-2; 9 bases match TRBD2. With 3 bases clipped from V and 3 bases from J, the junction kept 14 bases outside the gene matches. The CDR3 covers 19 residues. CDR1 is PRHDT, CDR2 FYEKMQ, per germline (reference sequence). The chain's CDR3 is CASSLNVPIAGEYTGELFF. The CDR3 DNA reads as TGTGCCAGCAGCTTGAATGTCCCTATAGCGGGAGAATACACCGGGGAGCTGTTTTTT.

J is TRBJ2-5 and V is TRBV6-5; TRBD2 might be the D (6 bases). V lost 6 bases and J 5 bases, leaving 13 bases between the germline ends. Germline CDR1 and CDR2: MNHEY and SVGAGI. The CDR3 loop spans 13 amino acids. CDR3 in DNA: TGTGCCAGCAGAATGCGGGCGGGGGAGACCCAGTACTTC. It codes for CASRMRAGETQYF.

The J gene is TRBJ1-6, the V gene TRBV7-2; D remains unclear. Germline V CDR1 and CDR2: SGHTA, FQGNSA. This CDR3 has 14 residues. The V end lost 5 bases, the J end lost 6 bases, and 11 bases lay between the germline ends. CDR3 loop: CASSEVLGNSPLHF. DNA of the CDR3: TGTGCCAGCAGCGAGGTTTTGGGTAATTCACCCCTCCACTTT.

V usage is TRBV5-1 and J usage is TRBJ1-6, with 7 bases identical to TRBD1. J was trimmed by 7 bases and V by 7 bases; bases with no gene match: 8. The CDR3 has 14 amino acids. Per germline, CDR1 SGHRS and CDR2 YFSETQ. The CDR3 region is CASATGTSNSPLHF. CDR3 in DNA: TGCGCCAGCGCGACAGGGACTTCCAATTCACCCCTCCACTTT.

This clone was observed a few times. The chain recombines TRBV19 with TRBJ1-5; 10 positions agree with TRBD1. Looked up from germline, CDR1 is LNHDA and CDR2 is SQIVND (reference sequence). This CDR3 has 16 amino acids. J was trimmed by 2 bases and V by 9 bases; bases with no gene match: 10. CDR3 DNA: TGTGCCAGCCGGGACAGGGGACTAGTTGGCAATCAGCCCCAGCATTTT. Its protein product is CASRDRGLVGNQPQHF.

The chain links TRBV9 to TRBJ2-7; maybe TRBD2 (5 bases). Trimming removed 0 bases at V and 0 bases at J, with 10 bases between. The germline gives CDR1 SGDLS, CDR2 YYNGEE. The CDR3 length is 15 residues. The CDR3 here is CASSVGVGSSYEQYF. In nucleotides, the CDR3 is TGTGCCAGCAGCGTAGGGGTGGGGAGCTCCTACGAGCAGTACTTC.

The V call is TRBV4-2, the J call TRBJ2-2, with 14 bases fitting TRBD2. Germline V gene lookup returns CDR1 LGHNA and CDR2 YNFKEQ. The CDR3 is made up of 16 amino acids. V shed 4 bases and J 7 bases; nucleotides not matched to a gene: 5. For the CDR3, the DNA is TGTGCCAGCAGCCGACTAGCGGGAGGGCCTGGCGGGGAGCTGTTTTTT. Translated: CASSRLAGGPGGELFF.

V gene TRBV5-4 combines with J gene TRBJ1-2; 7 bases map to TRBD1. The V gene end was trimmed by 4 bases and the J gene end by 3 bases; junction bases not matched to a gene: 9. This CDR3 is 15 amino acids long. Germline CDR1 reads SGHNT; CDR2 reads YYREEE (reference sequence). The CDR3 DNA reads as TGTGCCAGCAGCCCGGAAACAGGGGACTACTATGGCTACACCTTC. It specifies CASSPETGDYYGYTF.

The rearrangement uses TRBV5-4 and TRBJ2-1, with D perhaps TRBD2 (6 bases). Germline V gene lookup returns CDR1 SGHNT and CDR2 YYREEE (reference sequence). The CDR3 length is 14 residues. With 0 bases removed from V and 8 bases from J, the gap between germline ends came to 12 bases. The DNA of the CDR3 is TGTGCCAGCAGCTTGGGGGGGAGGCTAGATGAGCAGTTCTTC. This codes for CASSLGGRLDEQFF.

The chain joins TRBV7-8 to TRBJ1-5; D gene ambiguous. CDR1 SGHVS and CDR2 FQNEAQ come from the germline V gene. Trimming stripped 5 bases from V and 1 base from J, with 21 bases between. The CDR3 is made up of 18 amino acids. The CDR3 spells CASSQRSGRGQSNQPQHF. The CDR3 DNA reads TGTGCCAGCAGCCAGCGCTCCGGGAGAGGGCAGAGCAATCAGCCCCAGCATTTT.

This clone was recorded a few times. The chain uses TRBV5-1 and TRBJ2-7, with D perhaps TRBD2 (6 bases). The V gene lost 4 bases and the J gene lost 3 bases, with 14 bases spanning the gap. Germline lookup yields CDR1 SGHRS and CDR2 YFSETQ. The CDR3 has 14 residues. This chain's CDR3 is CASSHPSERYEQYF. The CDR3 DNA sequence: TGCGCCAGCAGCCACCCTAGCGAGCGCTACGAGCAGTACTTC.

This chain joins TRBV20-1 and TRBJ2-5; D perhaps matches TRBD2 (7 bases). Germline V lookup: CDR1 DFQATT, CDR2 SNEGSKA (reference sequence). CDR3 size: 13 residues. Deletions cut 3 bases from V and 5 bases from J, with 13 bases between. The CDR3 region is CSASRGGGETQYF. CDR3 bases: TGCAGTGCTAGTAGGGGGGGAGGGGAGACCCAGTACTTC.

This chain joins TRBV11-3 and TRBJ2-1; perhaps TRBD2 as D (5 bases). With 5 bases removed from V and 5 bases from J, the gap between germline ends came to 10 bases. Germline CDR1 SGHNT, CDR2 YENEEA. CDR3 length: 13 residues. CDR3 region: CASSPRGDNEQFF. The CDR3 region has the DNA TGTGCCAGCAGCCCCCGGGGAGACAATGAGCAGTTCTTC.

The CDR3 region is CASSYSSGGAGEQYF. CDR3 nucleotides: TGTGCCAGCAGTTACTCTAGCGGGGGGGCCGGGGAGCAGTACTTC. This chain connects TRBV6-6 to TRBJ2-7, with TRBD2 identical over 11 bases. CDR1 and CDR2 (germline): MNHNY, SVGAGI (reference sequence). CDR3 length equals 15 residues. The V gene end was trimmed by 0 bases and the J gene end by 7 bases; junction bases not matched to a gene: 5.

The chain is built from TRBV19 and TRBJ2-7, with TRBD1 identical over 8 bases. The V and J ends lost 6 bases and 2 bases, in that order; junction bases with no gene match: 9. The CDR3 length is 15 residues. Germline assignment: CDR1 LNHDA and CDR2 SQIVND (reference sequence). The CDR3 protein is CASSDRDRLAYEQYF. CDR3 bases: TGTGCCAGTAGCGACCGGGACAGGCTAGCCTACGAGCAGTACTTC.

Turning to this clone: The sample holds other DNA sequences that translate to the same CDR3. The chain joins TRBV6-2 or TRBV6-3 to TRBJ1-5; possibly TRBD1 for D (5 bases). V was clipped by 2 bases and J by 4 bases, with 9 bases between them. Germline CDR1 and CDR2: MNHEY and SVGEGT. The CDR3 totals 14 residues. The CDR3 here is CASSYPGTNQPQHF. The CDR3 DNA sequence: TGTGCCAGCAGTTACCCGGGGACTAATCAGCCCCAGCATTTT.